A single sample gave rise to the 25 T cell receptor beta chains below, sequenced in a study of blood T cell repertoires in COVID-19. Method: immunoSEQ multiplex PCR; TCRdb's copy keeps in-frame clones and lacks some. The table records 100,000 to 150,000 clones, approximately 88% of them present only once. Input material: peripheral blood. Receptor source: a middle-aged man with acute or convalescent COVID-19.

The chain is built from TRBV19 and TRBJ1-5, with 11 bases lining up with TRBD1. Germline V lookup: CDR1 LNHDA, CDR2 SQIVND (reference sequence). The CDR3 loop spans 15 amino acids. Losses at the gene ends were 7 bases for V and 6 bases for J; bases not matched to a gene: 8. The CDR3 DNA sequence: TGTGCCAGTACCGTGGGACAGGGGGTTAGTCAGCCCCAGCATTTT. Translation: CASTVGQGVSQPQHF.

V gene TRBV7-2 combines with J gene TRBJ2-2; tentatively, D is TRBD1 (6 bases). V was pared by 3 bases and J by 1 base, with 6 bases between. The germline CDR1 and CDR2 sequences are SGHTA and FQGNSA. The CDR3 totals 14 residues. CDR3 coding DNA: TGTGCCAGCAGCTTGACAGGGAACACCGGGGAGCTGTTTTTT. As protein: CASSLTGNTGELFF.

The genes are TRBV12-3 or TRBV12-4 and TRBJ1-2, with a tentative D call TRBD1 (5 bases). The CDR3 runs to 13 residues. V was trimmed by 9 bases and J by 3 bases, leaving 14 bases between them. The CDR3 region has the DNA TGTGCCAGTCGTCCCTCGGGGGACTATGGCTACACCTTC. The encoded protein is CASRPSGDYGYTF.

CDR3 region: CASSFQTGDGYTF. DNA for the CDR3: TGTGCCAGCAGTTTCCAGACAGGGGATGGCTACACCTTC. The V and J genes are TRBV27 and TRBJ1-2, with TRBD1 identical over 8 bases. With 3 bases clipped from V and 6 bases from J, the junction kept 3 bases outside the gene matches. The CDR3 consists of 13 residues. Germline CDR1 and CDR2: MNHEY and SMNVEV (reference sequence).

CDR3 amino acids: CASSHTFQTEAFF. CDR3 in DNA: TGTGCCAGCAGCCATACATTTCAAACTGAAGCTTTCTTT. V and J are TRBV14 and TRBJ1-1; no definite D call. Per germline, CDR1 SGHDN and CDR2 FVKESK. This CDR3 is 13 amino acids long. V lost 3 bases and J lost 5, with 10 bases in between.

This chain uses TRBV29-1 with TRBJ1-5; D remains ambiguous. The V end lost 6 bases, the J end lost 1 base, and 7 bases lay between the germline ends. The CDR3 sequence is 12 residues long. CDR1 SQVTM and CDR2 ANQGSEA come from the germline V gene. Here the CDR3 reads CSVSHSNQPQHF. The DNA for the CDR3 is TGCAGCGTGTCACACAGCAATCAGCCCCAGCATTTT.

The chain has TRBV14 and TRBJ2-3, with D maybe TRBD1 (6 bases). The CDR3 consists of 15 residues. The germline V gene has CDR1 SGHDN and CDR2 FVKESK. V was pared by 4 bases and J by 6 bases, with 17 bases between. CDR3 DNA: TGTGCCAGCAGCCCCCAATCAGGGGCTGGGGATACGCAGTATTTT. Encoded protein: CASSPQSGAGDTQYF.

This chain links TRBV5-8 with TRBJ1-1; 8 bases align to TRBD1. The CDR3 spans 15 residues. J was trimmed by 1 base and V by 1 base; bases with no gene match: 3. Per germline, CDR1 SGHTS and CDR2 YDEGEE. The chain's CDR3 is CASSLYGTGNTEAFF. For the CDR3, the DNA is TGTGCCAGCAGCTTGTATGGGACAGGGAACACTGAAGCTTTCTTT. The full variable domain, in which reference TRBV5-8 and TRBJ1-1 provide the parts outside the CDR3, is EAGVTQSPTHLIKTRGQQATLRCSPISGHTSVYWYQQALGLGLQFLLWYDEGEERNRGNFPPRFSGRQFPNYSSELNVNALELEDSALYLCASSLYGTGNTEAFFGQGTRLTVV.

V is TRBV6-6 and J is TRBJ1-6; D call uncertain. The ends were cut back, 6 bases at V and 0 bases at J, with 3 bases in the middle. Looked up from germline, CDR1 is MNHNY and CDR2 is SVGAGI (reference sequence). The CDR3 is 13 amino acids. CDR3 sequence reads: CASRSSYNSPLHF. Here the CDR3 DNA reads TGTGCCAGCAGGAGCTCCTATAATTCACCCCTCCACTTT.

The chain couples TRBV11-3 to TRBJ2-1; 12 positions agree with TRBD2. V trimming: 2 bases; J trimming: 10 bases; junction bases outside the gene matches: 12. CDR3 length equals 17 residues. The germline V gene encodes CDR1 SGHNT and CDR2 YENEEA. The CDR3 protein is CASSLLTSGSPPTEQFF. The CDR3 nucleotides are TGTGCCAGCAGCTTATTGACTAGCGGGAGCCCTCCGACCGAGCAGTTCTTC.

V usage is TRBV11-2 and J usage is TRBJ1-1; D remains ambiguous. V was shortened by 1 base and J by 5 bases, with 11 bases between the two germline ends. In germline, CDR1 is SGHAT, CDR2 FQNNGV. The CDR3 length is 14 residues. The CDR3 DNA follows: TGTGCCAGCAGCTTAGGACAACGAACAACTGAAGCTTTCTTT. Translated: CASSLGQRTTEAFF.

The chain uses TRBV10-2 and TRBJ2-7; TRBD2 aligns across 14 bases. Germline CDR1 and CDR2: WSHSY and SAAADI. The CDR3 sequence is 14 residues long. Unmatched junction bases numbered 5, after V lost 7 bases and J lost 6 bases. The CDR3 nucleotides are TGCGCCAGCACCTGGACTAGCGGGGGGATCGAGCAGTACTTC. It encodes CASTWTSGGIEQYF.

CDR3: CASSLDGRLLEPQHF. Written as DNA, the CDR3 is TGCGCCAGCAGCTTGGACGGTCGGTTGTTAGAGCCCCAGCATTTT. The chain carries TRBV5-1 and TRBJ1-5, with D hard to call. CDR1 SGHRS and CDR2 YFSETQ come from the germline V gene. Trimming removed 0 bases from V and 8 bases from J, with 15 bases in between. The CDR3 runs to 15 residues.

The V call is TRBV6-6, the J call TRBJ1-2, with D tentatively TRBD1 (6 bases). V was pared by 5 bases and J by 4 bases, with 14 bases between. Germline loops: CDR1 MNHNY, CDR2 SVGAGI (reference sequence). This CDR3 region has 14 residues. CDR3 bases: TGTGCCAGCAGTCAGGGACACATTTTCTATGGCTACACCTTC. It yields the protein CASSQGHIFYGYTF.

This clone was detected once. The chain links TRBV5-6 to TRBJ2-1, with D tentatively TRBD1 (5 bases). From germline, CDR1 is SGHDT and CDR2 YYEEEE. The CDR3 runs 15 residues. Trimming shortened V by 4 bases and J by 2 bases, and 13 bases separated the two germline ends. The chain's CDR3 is CASSPRTFPYNEQFF. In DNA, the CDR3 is TGTGCCAGCAGCCCTCGGACATTCCCCTACAATGAGCAGTTCTTC.

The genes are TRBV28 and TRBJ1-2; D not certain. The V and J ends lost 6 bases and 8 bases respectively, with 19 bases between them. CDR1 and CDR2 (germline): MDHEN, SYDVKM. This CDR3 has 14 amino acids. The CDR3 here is CASSQPGLFRGYTF. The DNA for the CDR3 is TGTGCCAGCAGCCAACCCGGACTTTTCAGAGGCTACACCTTC.

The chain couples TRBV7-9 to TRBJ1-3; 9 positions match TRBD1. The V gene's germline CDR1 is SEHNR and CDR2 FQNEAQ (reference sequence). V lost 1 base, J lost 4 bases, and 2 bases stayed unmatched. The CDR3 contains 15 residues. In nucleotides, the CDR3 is TGTGCCAGCAGCTTAGGGACAGGGGACGGAAACACCATATATTTT. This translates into CASSLGTGDGNTIYF.

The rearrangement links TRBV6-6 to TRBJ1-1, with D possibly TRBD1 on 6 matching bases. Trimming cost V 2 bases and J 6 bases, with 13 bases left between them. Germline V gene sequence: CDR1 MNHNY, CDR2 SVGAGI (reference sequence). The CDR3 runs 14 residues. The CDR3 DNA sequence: TGTGCCAGCAGTTACACCGCAGGGGTCGCTGAAGCTTTCTTT. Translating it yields CASSYTAGVAEAFF.

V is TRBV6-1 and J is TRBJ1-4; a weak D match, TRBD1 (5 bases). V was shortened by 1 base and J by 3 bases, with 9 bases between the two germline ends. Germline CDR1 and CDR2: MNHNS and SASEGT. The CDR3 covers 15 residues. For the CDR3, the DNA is TGTGCCAGCAGTGAAGTAGGGGTCCCTAATGAAAAACTGTTTTTT. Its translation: CASSEVGVPNEKLFF.

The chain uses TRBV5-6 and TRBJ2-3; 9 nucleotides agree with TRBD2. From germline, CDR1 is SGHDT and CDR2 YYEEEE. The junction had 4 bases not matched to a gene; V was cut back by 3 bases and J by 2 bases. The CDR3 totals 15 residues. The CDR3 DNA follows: TGTGCCAGCAGCTCCCTAGCGGGGAACACAGATACGCAGTATTTT. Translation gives CASSSLAGNTDTQYF. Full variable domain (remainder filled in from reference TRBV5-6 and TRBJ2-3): DAGVTQSPTHLIKTRGQQVTLRCSPKSGHDTVSWYQQALGQGPQFIFQYYEEEERQRGNFPDRFSGHQFPNYSSELNVNALLLGDSALYLCASSSLAGNTDTQYFGPGTRLTVL.

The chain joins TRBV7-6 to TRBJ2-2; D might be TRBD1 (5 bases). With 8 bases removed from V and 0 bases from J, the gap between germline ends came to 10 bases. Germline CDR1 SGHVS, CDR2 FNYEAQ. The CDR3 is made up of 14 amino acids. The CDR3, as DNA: TGTGCCAGCGGGGCTAGATCGAACACCGGGGAGCTGTTTTTT. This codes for CASGARSNTGELFF. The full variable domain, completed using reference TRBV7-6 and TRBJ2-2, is GAGVSQSPRYKVTKRGQDVALRCDPISGHVSLYWYRQALGQGPEFLTYFNYEAQQDKSGLPNDRFSAERPEGSISTLTIQRTEQRDSAMYRCASGARSNTGELFFGEGSRLTVL.

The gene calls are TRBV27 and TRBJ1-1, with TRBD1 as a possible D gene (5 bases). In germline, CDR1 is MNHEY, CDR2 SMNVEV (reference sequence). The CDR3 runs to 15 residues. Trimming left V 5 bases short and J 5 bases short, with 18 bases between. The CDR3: CASSLHDSKGTEAFF. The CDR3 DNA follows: TGTGCCAGCAGTCTCCACGACAGTAAGGGAACTGAAGCTTTCTTT.

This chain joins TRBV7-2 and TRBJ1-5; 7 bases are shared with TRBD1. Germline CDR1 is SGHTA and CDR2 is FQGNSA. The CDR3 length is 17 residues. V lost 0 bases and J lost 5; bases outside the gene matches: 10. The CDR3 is CASSLATGAMGDQPQHF. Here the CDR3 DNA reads TGTGCCAGCAGCTTAGCCACAGGGGCAATGGGTGATCAGCCCCAGCATTTT.

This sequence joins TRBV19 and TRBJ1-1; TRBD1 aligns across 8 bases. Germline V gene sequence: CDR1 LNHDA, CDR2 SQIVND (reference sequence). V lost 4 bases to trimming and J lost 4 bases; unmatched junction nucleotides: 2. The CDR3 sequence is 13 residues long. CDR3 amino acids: CASSKTGATEAFF. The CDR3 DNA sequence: TGTGCCAGTAGTAAGACAGGGGCCACTGAAGCTTTCTTT.

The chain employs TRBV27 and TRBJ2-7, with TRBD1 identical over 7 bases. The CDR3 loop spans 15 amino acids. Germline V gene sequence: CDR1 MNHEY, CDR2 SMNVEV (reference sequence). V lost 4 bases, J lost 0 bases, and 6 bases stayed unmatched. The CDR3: CASSSDRVSSYEQYF. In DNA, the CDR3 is TGTGCCAGCAGTTCCGACAGGGTGAGCTCCTACGAGCAGTACTTC.